This T cell receptor beta chain was sequenced in a study of blood T cells in healthy people across ages. Study results and caveats: The diversity estimates, figures obtained from one million T cells, were considered underestimates.

Of note for this clonotype: As yet, its antigen is unknown. Germline and junction disagree at one end, which may indicate a read error.

Peripheral blood from each donor was collected in a volume of approximately 10 milliliters. The authors isolated at least 6.5 million PBMCs per sample. There were at least 5.5 micrograms of total RNA extracted from every sample. Primers used in a second PCR of roughly 6 to 12 cycles were a sample-barcoded 5' primer and a J-beta primer mix. TCRdb re-called the 5' RACE reads through MiXCR, storing one row per CDR3 protein. The sample carries about 750,000 distinct CDR3 sequences, about 53% recorded once. The length of the CDR3 is 15 residues. Germline CDR1 reads SGHRS; CDR2 reads YFSETQ. Sequenced material: blood. This receptor was identified in an elderly man in good health. The genes are TRBV5-1 and TRBJ2-7; TRBD2 matches 13 bases. CDR3 coding DNA: TGCGCCGGCAGCACGGGACTAGCGGGACTCTACGAGCAGTACTTC. Translated, it gives CAGSTGLAGLYEQYF.